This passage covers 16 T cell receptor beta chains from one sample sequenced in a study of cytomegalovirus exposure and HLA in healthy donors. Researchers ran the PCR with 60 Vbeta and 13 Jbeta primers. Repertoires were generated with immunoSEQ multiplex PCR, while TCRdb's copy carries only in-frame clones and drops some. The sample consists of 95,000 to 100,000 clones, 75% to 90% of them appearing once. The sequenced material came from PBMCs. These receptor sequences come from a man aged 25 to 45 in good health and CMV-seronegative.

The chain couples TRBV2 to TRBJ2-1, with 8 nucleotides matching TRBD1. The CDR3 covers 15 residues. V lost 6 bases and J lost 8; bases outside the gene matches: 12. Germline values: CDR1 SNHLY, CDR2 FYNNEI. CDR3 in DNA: TGTGCCAGCAGATCTGGGACGACAGGGGTTCATGAGCAGTTCTTC. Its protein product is CASRSGTTGVHEQFF.

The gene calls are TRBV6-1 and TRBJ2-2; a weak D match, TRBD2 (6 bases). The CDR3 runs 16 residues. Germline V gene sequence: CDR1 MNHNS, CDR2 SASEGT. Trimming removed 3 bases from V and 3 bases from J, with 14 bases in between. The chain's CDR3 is CASSDGGGSHTGELFF. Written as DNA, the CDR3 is TGTGCCAGCAGTGACGGGGGAGGCTCGCACACCGGGGAGCTGTTTTTT.

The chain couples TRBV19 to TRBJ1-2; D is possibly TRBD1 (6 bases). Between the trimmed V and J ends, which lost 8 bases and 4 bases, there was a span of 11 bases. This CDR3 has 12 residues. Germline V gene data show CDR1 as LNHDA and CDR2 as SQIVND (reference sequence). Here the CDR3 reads CASSGGAYGYTF. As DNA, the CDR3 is TGTGCCAGTTCTGGGGGGGCCTATGGCTACACCTTC.

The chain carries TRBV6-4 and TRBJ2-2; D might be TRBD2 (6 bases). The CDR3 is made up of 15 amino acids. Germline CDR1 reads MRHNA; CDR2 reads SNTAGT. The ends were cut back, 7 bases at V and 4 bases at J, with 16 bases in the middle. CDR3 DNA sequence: TGTGCCAGCATGCCCGAGTGGGGAGGCACCGGGGAGCTGTTTTTT. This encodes CASMPEWGGTGELFF.

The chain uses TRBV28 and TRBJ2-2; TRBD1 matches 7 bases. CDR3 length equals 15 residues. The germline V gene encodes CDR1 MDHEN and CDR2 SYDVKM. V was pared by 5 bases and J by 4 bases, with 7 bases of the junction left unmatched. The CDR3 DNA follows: TGTGCCAGCAGTCCACAGGACAGGCTCACCGGGGAGCTGTTTTTT. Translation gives CASSPQDRLTGELFF.

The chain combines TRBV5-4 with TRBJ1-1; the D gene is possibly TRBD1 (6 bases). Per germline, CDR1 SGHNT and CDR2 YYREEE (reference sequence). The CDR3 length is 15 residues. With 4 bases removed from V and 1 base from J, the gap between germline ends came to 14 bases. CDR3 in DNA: TGTGCCAGCAGCCCAATTCAGGGGAGGAACACTGAAGCTTTCTTT. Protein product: CASSPIQGRNTEAFF.

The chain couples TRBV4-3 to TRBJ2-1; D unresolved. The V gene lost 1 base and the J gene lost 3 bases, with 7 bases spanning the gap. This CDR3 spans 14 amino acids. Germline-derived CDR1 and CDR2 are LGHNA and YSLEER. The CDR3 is CASSQGSRYNEQFF. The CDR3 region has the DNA TGCGCCAGCAGCCAAGGTTCGCGCTACAATGAGCAGTTCTTC.

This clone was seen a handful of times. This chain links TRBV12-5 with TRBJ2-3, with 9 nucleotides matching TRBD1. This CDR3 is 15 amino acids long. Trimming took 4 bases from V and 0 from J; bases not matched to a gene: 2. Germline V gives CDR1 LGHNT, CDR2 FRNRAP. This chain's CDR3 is CASGWGTGSTDTQYF. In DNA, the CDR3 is TGTGCTAGTGGTTGGGGGACAGGGAGCACAGATACGCAGTATTTT.

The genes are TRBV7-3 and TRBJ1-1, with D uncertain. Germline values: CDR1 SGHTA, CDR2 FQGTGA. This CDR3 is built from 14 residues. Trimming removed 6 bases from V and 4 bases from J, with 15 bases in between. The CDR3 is CASRPDPGGTEAFF. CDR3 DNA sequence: TGTGCCAGCAGGCCAGACCCCGGAGGCACTGAAGCTTTCTTT.

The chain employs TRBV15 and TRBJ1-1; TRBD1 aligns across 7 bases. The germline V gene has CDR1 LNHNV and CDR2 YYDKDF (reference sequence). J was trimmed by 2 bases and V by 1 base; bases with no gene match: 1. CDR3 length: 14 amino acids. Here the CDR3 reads CATSRGDRNTEAFF. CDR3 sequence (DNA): TGTGCCACCAGCAGAGGGGACAGAAACACTGAAGCTTTCTTT.

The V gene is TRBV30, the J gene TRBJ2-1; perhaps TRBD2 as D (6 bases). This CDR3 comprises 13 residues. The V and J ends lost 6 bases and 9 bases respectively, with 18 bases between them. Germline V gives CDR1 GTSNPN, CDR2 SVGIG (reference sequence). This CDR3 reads CACGGRARGEQFF. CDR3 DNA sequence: TGTGCCTGCGGAGGGCGGGCTCGGGGTGAGCAGTTCTTC.

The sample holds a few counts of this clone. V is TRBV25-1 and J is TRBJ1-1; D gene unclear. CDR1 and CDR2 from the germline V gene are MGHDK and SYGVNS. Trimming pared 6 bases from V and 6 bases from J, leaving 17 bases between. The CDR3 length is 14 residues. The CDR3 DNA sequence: TGTGCCAGCAGGAAGGAGGGCGTAGGTGCTGAAGCTTTCTTT. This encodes CASRKEGVGAEAFF. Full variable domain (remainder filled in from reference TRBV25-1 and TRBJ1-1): EADIYQTPRYLVIGTGKKITLECSQTMGHDKMYWYQQDPGMELHLIHYSYGVNSTEKGDLSSESTVSRIRTEHFPLTLESARPSHTSQYLCASRKEGVGAEAFFGQGTRLTVV.

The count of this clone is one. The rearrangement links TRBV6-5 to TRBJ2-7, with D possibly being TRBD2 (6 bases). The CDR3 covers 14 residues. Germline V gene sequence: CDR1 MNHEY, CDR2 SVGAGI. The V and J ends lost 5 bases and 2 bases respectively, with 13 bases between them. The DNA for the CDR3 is TGTGCCAGCAGTCCGGGGACTCAAACCTACGAGCAGTACTTC. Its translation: CASSPGTQTYEQYF.

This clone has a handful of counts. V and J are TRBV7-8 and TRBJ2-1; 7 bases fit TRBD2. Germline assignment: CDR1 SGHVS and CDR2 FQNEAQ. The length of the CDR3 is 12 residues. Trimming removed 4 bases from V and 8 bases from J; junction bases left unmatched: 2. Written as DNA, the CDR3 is TGTGCCAGCAGCTCTGCGGGGGATGAGCAGTTCTTC. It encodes CASSSAGDEQFF.

The CDR3 DNA sequence: TGTGCCAGCAGCCTAGAGGGGGGTGAGACTAGCGAATTACAAGAGACCCAGTACTTC. The encoded protein is CASSLEGGETSELQETQYF. The J gene is TRBJ2-5, the V gene TRBV7-3, with 8 bases identical to TRBD2. CDR1 and CDR2 (germline): SGHTA, FQGTGA. V was clipped by 5 bases and J by 2 bases; unmatched bases: 19. The CDR3 spans 19 residues. Drawing the rest from reference TRBV7-3 and TRBJ2-5, the complete variable domain is GAGVSQTPSNKVTEKGKYVELRCDPISGHTALYWYRQSLGQGPEFLIYFQGTGAADDSGLPNDRFFAVRPEGSVSTLKIQRTERGDSAVYLCASSLEGGETSELQETQYFGPGTRLLVL.

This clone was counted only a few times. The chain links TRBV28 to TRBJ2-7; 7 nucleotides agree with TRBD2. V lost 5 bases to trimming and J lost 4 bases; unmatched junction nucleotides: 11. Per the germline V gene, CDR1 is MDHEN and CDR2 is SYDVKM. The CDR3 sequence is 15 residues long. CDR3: CASSPYSGLTYEQYF. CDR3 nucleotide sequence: TGTGCCAGCAGTCCCTATTCGGGACTAACATACGAGCAGTACTTC.